This is a list of T cell receptor beta chains from one sample in a study of CD8+ T cells in alopecia areata. Clones were read by immunoSEQ multiplex PCR, and TCRdb kept only the in-frame ones, dropping some. Of around 160,000 clones listed, around 47% are singletons. Sequencing was carried out using CD4+ T cells sorted from blood. These receptors all stem from a human donor with alopecia areata. CDR3s include the opening cysteine and the closing phenylalanine or tryptophan. A D gene is named only where the DNA matches it firmly. Some rows have no size entry. The others give once, few or many, or a class for an expanded clone.

TRBV4-1	15	TRBJ2-5	NA	NA	CASSRFYWSGETQYF	TGCGCCAGCAGCCGCTTTTATTGGTCGGGGGAGACCCAGTACTTC
TRBV19	14	TRBJ2-3	TRBD1	few	CASTVGQSTDTQYF	TGTGCCAGTACCGTGGGACAGTCCACAGATACGCAGTATTTT
TRBV29-1	12	TRBJ1-2	TRBD1	NA	CSGGQVEYGYTF	TGCAGCGGAGGACAGGTGGAGTATGGCTACACCTTC
TRBV5-1	11	TRBJ2-3	NA	few	CASSLPDTQYF	TGCGCCAGCAGCCTGCCAGATACGCAGTATTTT
TRBV6-5	15	TRBJ2-3	TRBD1	NA	CASRHGQGQGDTQYF	TGTGCCAGCAGACACGGACAGGGTCAAGGAGATACGCAGTATTTT
TRBV6-6	15	TRBJ1-5	NA	few	CASSYLAGVNQPQHF	TGTGCCAGCAGTTATTTGGCAGGGGTGAATCAGCCCCAGCATTTT
TRBV5-1	15	TRBJ2-7	TRBD1	NA	CASSSGQGAYYEQYF	TGCGCCAGCAGCTCGGGACAGGGGGCTTACTACGAGCAGTACTTC
TRBV29-1	11	TRBJ1-1	NA	NA	CSVAGGPEAFF	TGCAGCGTTGCAGGAGGACCTGAAGCTTTCTTT
TRBV7-2	16	TRBJ2-5	NA	NA	CASSWKEGGIQETQYF	TGTGCCAGCAGCTGGAAAGAGGGAGGTATACAAGAGACCCAGTACTTC
TRBV20-1	11	TRBJ1-1	NA	NA	CSAVRDGEAFF	TGCAGTGCTGTCAGGGACGGTGAAGCTTTCTTT
TRBV30	13	TRBJ1-5	NA	NA	CAWELGFNQPQHF	TGTGCCTGGGAGCTGGGGTTCAATCAGCCCCAGCATTTT
TRBV27	13	TRBJ2-3	NA	NA	CASSFTHTDTQYF	TGTGCCAGCAGTTTCACTCACACAGATACGCAGTATTTT
TRBV29-1	14	TRBJ2-1	NA	few	CSVLRSPSYNEQFF	TGCAGCGTACTAAGGAGTCCCTCCTACAATGAGCAGTTCTTC
TRBV5-4	17	TRBJ2-5	TRBD1	once	CASSPYRTGKGQETQYF	TGTGCCAGCAGCCCTTACCGGACAGGGAAAGGACAAGAGACCCAGTACTTC
TRBV6-6	16	TRBJ2-7	TRBD2	NA	CASSYRFSGRAWEQYF	TGTGCCAGCAGTTACCGGTTTAGCGGGAGGGCCTGGGAGCAGTACTTC
TRBV27	13	TRBJ2-5	TRBD1	few	CASKTTGVETQYF	TGTGCCAGCAAGACGACAGGGGTAGAGACCCAGTACTTC
TRBV2	14	TRBJ2-3	NA	NA	CASSTSQGTDTQYF	TGTGCCAGCAGTACCTCGCAGGGAACAGATACGCAGTATTTT
TRBV28	13	TRBJ2-3	NA	few	CASRLLGADTQYF	TGTGCCAGCAGATTGCTGGGGGCAGATACGCAGTATTTT
TRBV2	13	TRBJ2-7	TRBD1	NA	CASSGQDPYEQYF	TGTGCCAGCAGCGGACAGGATCCCTACGAGCAGTACTTC
TRBV7-3	16	TRBJ2-3	TRBD2	NA	CASSLTPAGSTDTQYF	TGTGCCAGCAGCTTAACGCCAGCGGGGAGCACAGATACGCAGTATTTT
TRBV5-1	14	TRBJ2-7	TRBD1	NA	CASSLGQGPYEQYF	TGCGCCAGCAGCTTGGGACAGGGTCCCTACGAGCAGTACTTC
TRBV5-1	15	TRBJ2-5	TRBD2	NA	CASSLAGTRTETQYF	TGCGCCAGCAGCTTGGCCGGGACTAGGACTGAGACCCAGTACTTC
TRBV28	16	TRBJ2-3	TRBD2	NA	CASSSIAGTFLNTQYF	TGTGCCAGCAGTTCGATAGCGGGTACATTCTTGAATACGCAGTATTTT
TRBV27	16	TRBJ2-7	TRBD1	NA	CASSLYTGTVSYEQYF	TGTGCCAGCAGTTTGTATACCGGGACAGTCTCCTACGAGCAGTACTTC
TRBV4-1	15	TRBJ1-3	NA	NA	CASGNRDSSGNTIYF	TGCGCCAGCGGTAACAGGGATAGCTCTGGAAACACCATATATTTT
TRBV28	11	TRBJ2-5	NA	many	CASTRGETQYF	TGTGCCAGCACCCGGGGGGAGACCCAGTACTTC
TRBV2	13	TRBJ2-7	NA	NA	CASSERTTYEQYF	TGTGCCAGCAGTGAAAGGACTACCTACGAGCAGTACTTC
TRBV29-1	13	TRBJ2-5	NA	few	CSVEDPAQETQYF	TGCAGCGTTGAAGATCCGGCCCAAGAGACCCAGTACTTC
TRBV4-1	15	TRBJ1-3	NA	NA	CASSPSGRGSNTIYF	TGCGCCAGCAGCCCTTCCGGGAGAGGATCAAACACCATATATTTT
TRBV28	13	TRBJ2-1	TRBD1	few	CASRGQGDNEQFF	TGTGCCAGCAGGGGACAGGGGGACAATGAGCAGTTCTTC
TRBV5-4	14	TRBJ2-5	NA	few	CASCIKGGQETQYF	TGTGCCAGCTGCATTAAGGGTGGCCAAGAGACCCAGTACTTC